These T cell receptor beta chains were read from a single sample in a study of T cells in Graves' hyperthyroidism and ophthalmopathy. TCRdb reprocessed the multiplex PCR reads with MiXCR, giving one entry per CDR3 protein. The table records around 660,000 distinct CDR3 sequences, 40% to 55% of them present only once. The material sequenced was peripheral blood or thyroid tissue (not recorded which). The source of these receptors is an adult man with Graves' disease, either hyperthyroidism or ophthalmopathy (not recorded which). Both conserved end residues are part of each CDR3. Each record gives: V gene, J gene, CDR3 protein.

TRBV2	TRBJ1-1	CASSPDMRAEAFF
TRBV5-1	TRBJ1-6	CASSFGQGNSPLHF
TRBV24-1	TRBJ1-2	CATSAGTGNYGYTF
TRBV19	TRBJ1-5	CASSPDRGYQPQHF
TRBV7-8	TRBJ2-7	CASSLGQNEGVFEQYF
TRBV7-3	TRBJ2-7	CASSPSDNYEQYF
TRBV7-9	TRBJ2-5	CASRTNQETQYF
TRBV7-6	TRBJ1-3	CASSTAVVGTGVNTIYF
TRBV7-9	TRBJ1-5	CASSPPGVNSNQPQHF
TRBV7-9	TRBJ1-1	CASIPGQGVGLAFF
TRBV2	TRBJ1-3	CASSENGRVAFFGQGNGNTIYF
TRBV24-1	TRBJ1-5	CATRRGQPQHF
TRBV7-4	TRBJ2-7	CASSLGGNAEQYF
TRBV20-1	TRBJ2-6	CSAGTGAGANVLTF
TRBV13	TRBJ1-2	CASSRKTENGYTF
TRBV6-5	TRBJ1-6	CASKRGLRLNSPLHF
TRBV29-1	TRBJ1-5	CSLGGAQPQHF
TRBV10-2	TRBJ1-1	CASTTGGLGSAFF